This T cell receptor beta chain is drawn from a study of cytomegalovirus exposure and HLA in healthy donors. Study-wide background: Earlier, 150 million to 200 million T cells were analyzed, and about 100 million unique TCR beta sequences were found among them. Findings and caveats of the study: Relative to equally common others, HLA-associated TCR beta chains showed greater clonal expansion in a later analysis. A missense DCLRE1C variant was associated with V- and J-gene trimming of TCR beta chains in a later analysis, and an independent cohort replicated the association. Reported results showed that the classifier diagnosed cytomegalovirus status with high specificity and sensitivity.

About this clone: Its target is not known.

Losses at the gene ends were 1 base for V and 7 bases for J; bases not matched to a gene: 5. The CDR3 runs 15 residues. CDR1 and CDR2 (germline): SGHDT, YYEEEE. The primer mix had 60 Vbeta and 13 Jbeta primers. Assay: immunoSEQ multiplex PCR; the TCRdb copy retains only in-frame clones and omits some. In the table there are around 280,000 clones, 85% to 90% of which are singletons. This sequence was found in a young woman in good health and CMV-seronegative. The V and J genes are TRBV5-6 and TRBJ1-6, with TRBD1 identical over 7 bases. The sample taken for sequencing was PBMCs. The CDR3 DNA follows: TGTGCCAGCAGCTTGTATGACAGGGCCAATTCACCCCTCCACTTT. Amino acid sequence: CASSLYDRANSPLHF.